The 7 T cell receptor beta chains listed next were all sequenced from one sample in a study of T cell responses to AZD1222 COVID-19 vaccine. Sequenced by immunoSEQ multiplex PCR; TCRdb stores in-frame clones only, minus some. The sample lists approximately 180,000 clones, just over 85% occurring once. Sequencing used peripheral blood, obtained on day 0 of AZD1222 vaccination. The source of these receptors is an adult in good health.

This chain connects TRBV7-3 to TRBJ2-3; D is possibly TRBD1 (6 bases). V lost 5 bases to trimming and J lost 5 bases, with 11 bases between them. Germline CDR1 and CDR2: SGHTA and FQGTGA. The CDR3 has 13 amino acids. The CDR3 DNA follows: TGTGCCAGCAGCAAACAGGGAAGAGATACGCAGTATTTT. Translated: CASSKQGRDTQYF. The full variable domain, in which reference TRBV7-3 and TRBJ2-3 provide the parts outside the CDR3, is GAGVSQTPSNKVTEKGKYVELRCDPISGHTALYWYRQSLGQGPEFLIYFQGTGAADDSGLPNDRFFAVRPEGSVSTLKIQRTERGDSAVYLCASSKQGRDTQYFGPGTRLTVL.

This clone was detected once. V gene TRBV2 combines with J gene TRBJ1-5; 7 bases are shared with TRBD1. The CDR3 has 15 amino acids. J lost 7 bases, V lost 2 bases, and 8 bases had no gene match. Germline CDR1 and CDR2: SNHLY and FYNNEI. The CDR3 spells CASSEQGGAYQPQHF. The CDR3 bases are TGTGCCAGCAGTGAACAAGGGGGCGCCTACCAGCCCCAGCATTTT.

CDR3 nucleotides: TGTGCCAGCAGCCCAAGACCCGATACGCAGTATTTT. It codes for CASSPRPDTQYF. The chain couples TRBV7-9 to TRBJ2-3; D remains ambiguous. Trimming shortened V by 5 bases and J by 6 bases, and 9 bases separated the two germline ends. The CDR3 totals 12 residues. Germline assignment: CDR1 SEHNR and CDR2 FQNEAQ (reference sequence).

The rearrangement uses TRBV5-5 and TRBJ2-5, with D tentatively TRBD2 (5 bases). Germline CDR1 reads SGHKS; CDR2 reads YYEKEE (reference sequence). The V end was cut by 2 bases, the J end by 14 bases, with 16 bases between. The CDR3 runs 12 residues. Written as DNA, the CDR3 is TGTGCCAGCAGCTTATCGCTTGGCCTAGCATACTTC. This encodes CASSLSLGLAYF.

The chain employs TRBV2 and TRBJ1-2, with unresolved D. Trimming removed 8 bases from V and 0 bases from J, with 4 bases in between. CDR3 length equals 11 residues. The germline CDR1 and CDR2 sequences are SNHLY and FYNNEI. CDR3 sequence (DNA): TGTGCCAGCGGGACTAACTATGGCTACACCTTC. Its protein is CASGTNYGYTF.

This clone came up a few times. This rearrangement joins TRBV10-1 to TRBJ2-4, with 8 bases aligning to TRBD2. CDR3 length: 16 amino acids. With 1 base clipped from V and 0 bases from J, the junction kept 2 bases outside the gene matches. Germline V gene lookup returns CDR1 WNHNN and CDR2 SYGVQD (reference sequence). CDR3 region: CASSEFRGGAKNIQYF. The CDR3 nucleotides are TGCGCCAGCAGTGAGTTCCGGGGGGGAGCCAAAAACATTCAGTACTTC.

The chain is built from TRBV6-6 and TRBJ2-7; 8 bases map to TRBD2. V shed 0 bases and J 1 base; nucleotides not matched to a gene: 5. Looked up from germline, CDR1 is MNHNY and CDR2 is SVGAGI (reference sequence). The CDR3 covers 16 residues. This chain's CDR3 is CASSYSERGLSYEQYF. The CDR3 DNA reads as TGTGCCAGCAGTTACTCGGAGCGGGGGCTGTCCTACGAGCAGTACTTC.